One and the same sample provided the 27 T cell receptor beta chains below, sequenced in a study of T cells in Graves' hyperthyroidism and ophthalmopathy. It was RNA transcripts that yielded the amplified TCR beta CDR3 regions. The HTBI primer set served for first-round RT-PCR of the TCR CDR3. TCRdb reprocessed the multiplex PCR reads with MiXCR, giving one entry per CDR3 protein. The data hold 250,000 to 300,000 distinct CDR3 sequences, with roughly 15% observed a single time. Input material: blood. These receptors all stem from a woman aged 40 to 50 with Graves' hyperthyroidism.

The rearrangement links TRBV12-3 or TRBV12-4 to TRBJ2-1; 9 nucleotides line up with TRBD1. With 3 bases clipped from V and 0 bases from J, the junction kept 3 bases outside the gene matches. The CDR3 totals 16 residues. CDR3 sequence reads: CASSLDRGNSYNEQFF. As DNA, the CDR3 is TGTGCCAGCAGTTTGGACAGGGGCAACTCCTACAATGAGCAGTTCTTC.

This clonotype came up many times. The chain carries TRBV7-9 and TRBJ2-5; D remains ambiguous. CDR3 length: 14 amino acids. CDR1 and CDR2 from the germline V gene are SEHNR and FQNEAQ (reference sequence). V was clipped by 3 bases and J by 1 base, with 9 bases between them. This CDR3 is CASSFSGSQETQYF. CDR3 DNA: TGTGCCAGCAGCTTCTCGGGCAGCCAAGAGACCCAGTACTTC.

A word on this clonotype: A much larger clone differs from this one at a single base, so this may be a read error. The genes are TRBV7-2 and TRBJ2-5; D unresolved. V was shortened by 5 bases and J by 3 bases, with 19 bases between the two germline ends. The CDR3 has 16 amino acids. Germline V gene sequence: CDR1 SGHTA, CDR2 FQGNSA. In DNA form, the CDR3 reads TGTGCCAGCAGCCCTCCGACTTGGGCTCAGGAAGAGACCCAGTACTTC. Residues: CASSPPTWAQEETQYF.

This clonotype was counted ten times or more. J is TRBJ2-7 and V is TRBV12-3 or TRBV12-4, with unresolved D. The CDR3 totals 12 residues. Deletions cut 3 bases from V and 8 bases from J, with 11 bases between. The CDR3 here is CASSLRRAKQYF. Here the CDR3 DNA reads TGTGCCAGCAGTTTGAGAAGGGCGAAGCAGTACTTC.

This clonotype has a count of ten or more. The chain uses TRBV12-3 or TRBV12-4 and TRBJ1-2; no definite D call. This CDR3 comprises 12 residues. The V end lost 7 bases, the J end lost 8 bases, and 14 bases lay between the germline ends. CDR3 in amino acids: CASTSRAGGYTF. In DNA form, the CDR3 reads TGTGCCAGCACCTCGAGGGCTGGCGGCTACACCTTC.

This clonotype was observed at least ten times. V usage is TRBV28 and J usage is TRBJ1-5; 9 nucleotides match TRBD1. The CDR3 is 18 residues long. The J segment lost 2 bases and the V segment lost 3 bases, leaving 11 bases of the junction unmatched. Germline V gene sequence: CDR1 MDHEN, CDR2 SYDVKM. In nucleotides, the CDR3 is TGTGCCAGCAGTTTGAGGGACAGGGTATCTGTCGGCAATCAGCCCCAGCATTTT. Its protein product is CASSLRDRVSVGNQPQHF.

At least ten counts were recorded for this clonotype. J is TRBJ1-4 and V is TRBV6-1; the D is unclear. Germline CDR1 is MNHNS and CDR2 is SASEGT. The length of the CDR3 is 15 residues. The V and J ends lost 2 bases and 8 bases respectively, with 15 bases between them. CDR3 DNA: TGTGCCAGCAGTGAACCGACAAGATCCCTGGAAAAACTGTTTTTT. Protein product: CASSEPTRSLEKLFF.

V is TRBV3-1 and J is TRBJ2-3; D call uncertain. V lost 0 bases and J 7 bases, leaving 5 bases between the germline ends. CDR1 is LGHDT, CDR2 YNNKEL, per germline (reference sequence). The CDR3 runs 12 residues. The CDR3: CASSQDSYTQYF. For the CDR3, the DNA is TGTGCCAGCAGCCAAGATAGCTATACGCAGTATTTT.

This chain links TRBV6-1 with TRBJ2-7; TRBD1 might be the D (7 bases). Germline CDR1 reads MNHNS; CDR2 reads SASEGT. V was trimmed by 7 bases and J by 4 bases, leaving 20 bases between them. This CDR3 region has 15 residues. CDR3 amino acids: CASNPRQGGSYEQYF. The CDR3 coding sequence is TGTGCCAGCAACCCACGACAGGGAGGTTCTTACGAGCAGTACTTC.

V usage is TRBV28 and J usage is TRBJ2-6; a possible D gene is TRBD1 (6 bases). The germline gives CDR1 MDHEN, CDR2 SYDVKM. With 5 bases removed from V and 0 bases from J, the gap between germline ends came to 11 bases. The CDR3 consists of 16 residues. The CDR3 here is CASSGTFISGANVLTF. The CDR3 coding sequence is TGTGCCAGCAGTGGGACATTCATCTCTGGGGCCAACGTCCTGACTTTC.

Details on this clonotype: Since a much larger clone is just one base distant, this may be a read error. CDR3 residues: CASGSSGRLYEQFF. The DNA of the CDR3 is TGTGCCAGCGGATCTAGCGGACGACTCTACGAGCAGTTCTTC. This chain links TRBV12-3 or TRBV12-4 with TRBJ2-7, with 7 bases aligning to TRBD2. TRBJ2-1 explains the end of the DNA better; the J call may be wrong. The CDR3 has 14 amino acids.

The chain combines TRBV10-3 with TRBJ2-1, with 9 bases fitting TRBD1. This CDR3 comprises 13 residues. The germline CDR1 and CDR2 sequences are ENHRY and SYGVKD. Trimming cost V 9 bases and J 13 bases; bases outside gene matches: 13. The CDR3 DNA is TGTGCCATAGGGACAGGGTTCGGGACGGGTCAGTTCTTC. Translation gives CAIGTGFGTGQFF.

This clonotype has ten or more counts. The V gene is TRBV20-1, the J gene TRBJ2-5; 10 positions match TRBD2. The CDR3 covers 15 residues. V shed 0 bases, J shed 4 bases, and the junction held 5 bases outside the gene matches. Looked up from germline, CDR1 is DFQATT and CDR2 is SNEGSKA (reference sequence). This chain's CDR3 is CSARESSGRGETQYF. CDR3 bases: TGCAGTGCTAGAGAATCTAGCGGGAGAGGAGAGACCCAGTACTTC.

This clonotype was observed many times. CDR3 in DNA: TGCAGCGTTGGGGGCCCCTACAATGAGCAGTTCTTC. It translates to CSVGGPYNEQFF. This chain connects TRBV29-1 to TRBJ2-1, with a weak D call TRBD1 (5 bases). The germline V gene encodes CDR1 SQVTM and CDR2 ANQGSEA. This CDR3 has 12 amino acids. The V and J ends lost 4 bases and 2 bases respectively, with 6 bases between them.

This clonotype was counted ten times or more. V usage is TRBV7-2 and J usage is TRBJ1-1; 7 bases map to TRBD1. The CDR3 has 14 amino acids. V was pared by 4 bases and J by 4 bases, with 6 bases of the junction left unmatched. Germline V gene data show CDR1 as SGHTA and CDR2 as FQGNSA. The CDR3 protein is CASSSGQRTTEAFF. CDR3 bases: TGTGCCAGCAGCTCGGGACAGCGGACCACTGAAGCTTTCTTT.

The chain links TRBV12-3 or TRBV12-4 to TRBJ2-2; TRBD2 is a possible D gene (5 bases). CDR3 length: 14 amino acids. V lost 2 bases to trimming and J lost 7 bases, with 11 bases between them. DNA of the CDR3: TGTGCCAGCAGTTTAACGGAGGCCGGCGGGGAGCTGTTTTTT. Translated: CASSLTEAGGELFF.

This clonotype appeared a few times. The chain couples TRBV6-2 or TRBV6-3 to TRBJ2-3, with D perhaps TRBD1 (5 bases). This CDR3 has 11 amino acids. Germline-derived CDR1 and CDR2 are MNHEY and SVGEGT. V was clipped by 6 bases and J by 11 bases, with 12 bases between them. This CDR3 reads CASRDTARQYF. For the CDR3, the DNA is TGTGCCAGCAGGGACACCGCAAGGCAGTATTTT.

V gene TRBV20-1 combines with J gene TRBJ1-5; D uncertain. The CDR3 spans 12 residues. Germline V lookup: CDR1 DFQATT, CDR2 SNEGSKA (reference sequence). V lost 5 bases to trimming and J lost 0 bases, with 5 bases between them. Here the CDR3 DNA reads TGCAGTGCTTACAGTAGCAATCAGCCCCAGCATTTT. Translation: CSAYSSNQPQHF.

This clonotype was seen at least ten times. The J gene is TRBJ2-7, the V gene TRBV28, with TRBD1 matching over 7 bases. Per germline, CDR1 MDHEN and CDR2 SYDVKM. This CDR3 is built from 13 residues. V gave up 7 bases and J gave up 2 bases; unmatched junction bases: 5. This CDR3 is CASTPQGAYEQYF. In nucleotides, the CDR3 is TGTGCCAGCACCCCTCAGGGGGCCTACGAGCAGTACTTC.

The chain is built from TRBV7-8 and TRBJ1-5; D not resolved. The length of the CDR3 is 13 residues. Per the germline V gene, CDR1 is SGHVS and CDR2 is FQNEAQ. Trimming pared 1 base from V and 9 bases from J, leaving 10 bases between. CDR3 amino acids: CASSLDSLVPQHF. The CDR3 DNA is TGTGCCAGCAGCTTAGACAGCCTGGTGCCCCAGCATTTT.

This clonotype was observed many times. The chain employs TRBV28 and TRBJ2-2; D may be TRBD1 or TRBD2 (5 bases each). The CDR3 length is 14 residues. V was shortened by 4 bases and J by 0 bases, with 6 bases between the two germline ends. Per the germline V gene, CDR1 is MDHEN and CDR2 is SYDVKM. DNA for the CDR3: TGTGCCAGCAGTTGGGACCCGAACACCGGGGAGCTGTTTTTT. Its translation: CASSWDPNTGELFF.

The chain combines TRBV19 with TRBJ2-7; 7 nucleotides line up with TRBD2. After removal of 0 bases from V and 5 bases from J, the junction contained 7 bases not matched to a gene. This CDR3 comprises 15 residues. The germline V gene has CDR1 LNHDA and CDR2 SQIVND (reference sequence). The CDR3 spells CASSIDRGGSNEQYF. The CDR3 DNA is TGTGCCAGTAGTATAGATCGGGGAGGGAGCAACGAGCAGTACTTC.

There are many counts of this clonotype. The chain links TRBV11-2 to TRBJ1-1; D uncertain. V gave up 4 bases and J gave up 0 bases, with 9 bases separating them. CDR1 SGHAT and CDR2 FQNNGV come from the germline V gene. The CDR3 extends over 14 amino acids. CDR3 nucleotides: TGTGCCAGCAGCTACGGGCAAGTGAACACTGAAGCTTTCTTT. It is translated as CASSYGQVNTEAFF.

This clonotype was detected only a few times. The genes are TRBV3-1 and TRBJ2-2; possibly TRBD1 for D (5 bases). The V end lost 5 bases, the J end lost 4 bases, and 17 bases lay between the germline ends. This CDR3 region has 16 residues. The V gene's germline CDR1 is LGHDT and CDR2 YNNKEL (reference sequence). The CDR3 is CASSGKVSGFTGELFF. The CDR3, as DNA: TGTGCCAGCAGCGGGAAGGTGTCAGGGTTCACCGGGGAGCTGTTTTTT.

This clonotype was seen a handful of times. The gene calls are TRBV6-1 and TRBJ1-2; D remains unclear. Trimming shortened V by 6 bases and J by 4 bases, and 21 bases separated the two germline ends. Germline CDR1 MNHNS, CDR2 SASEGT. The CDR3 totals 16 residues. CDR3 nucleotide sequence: TGTGCCAGCAGCCCCGGGTGGCCAGCAGGAAGCTATGGCTACACCTTC. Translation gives CASSPGWPAGSYGYTF.

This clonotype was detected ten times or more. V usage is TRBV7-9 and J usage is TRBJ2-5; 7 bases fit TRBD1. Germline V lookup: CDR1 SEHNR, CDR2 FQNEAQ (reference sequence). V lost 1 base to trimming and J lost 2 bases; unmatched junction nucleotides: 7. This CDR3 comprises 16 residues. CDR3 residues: CASSLGRGTVQETQYF. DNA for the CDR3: TGTGCCAGCAGCTTAGGGAGAGGGACAGTTCAAGAGACCCAGTACTTC. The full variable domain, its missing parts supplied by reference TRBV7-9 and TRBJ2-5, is DTGVSQNPRHKITKRGQNVTFRCDPISEHNRLYWYRQTLGQGPEFLTYFQNEAQLEKSRLLSDRFSAERPKGSFSTLEIQRTEQGDSAMYLCASSLGRGTVQETQYFGPGTRLLVL.

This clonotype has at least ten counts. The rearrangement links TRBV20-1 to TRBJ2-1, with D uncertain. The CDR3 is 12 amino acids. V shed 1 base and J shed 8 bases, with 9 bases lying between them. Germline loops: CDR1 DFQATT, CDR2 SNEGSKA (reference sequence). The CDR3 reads CSARALGYEQFF. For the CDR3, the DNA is TGCAGTGCTAGAGCCCTAGGCTATGAGCAGTTCTTC.